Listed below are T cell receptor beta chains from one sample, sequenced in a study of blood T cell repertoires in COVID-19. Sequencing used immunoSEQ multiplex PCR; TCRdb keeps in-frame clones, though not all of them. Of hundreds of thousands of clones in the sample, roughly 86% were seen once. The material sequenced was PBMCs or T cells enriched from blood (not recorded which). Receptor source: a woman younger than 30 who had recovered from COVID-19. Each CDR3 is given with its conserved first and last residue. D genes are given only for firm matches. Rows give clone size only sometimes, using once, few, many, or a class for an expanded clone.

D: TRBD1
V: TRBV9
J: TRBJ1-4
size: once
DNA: TGTGCCAGCAGCGCACGGACAGGGTTCGATGAAAAACTGTTTTTT
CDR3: CASSARTGFDEKLFF

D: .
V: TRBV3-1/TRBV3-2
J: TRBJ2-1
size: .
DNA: TGTGCCAGCAGCCTAAACCCCGCCGGCGGACTCAATGAGCAGTTCTTC
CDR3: CASSLNPAGGLNEQFF

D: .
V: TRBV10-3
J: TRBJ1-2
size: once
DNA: TGTGCCATCTGTGACCAGGGCGGAATTAACTATGGCTACACCTTC
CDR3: CAICDQGGINYGYTF

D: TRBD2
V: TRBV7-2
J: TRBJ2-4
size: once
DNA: TGTGCCAGCAGCTTAGTGAGGCTAGCGGGAGTTGACAAAAACATTCAGTACTTC
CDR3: CASSLVRLAGVDKNIQYF

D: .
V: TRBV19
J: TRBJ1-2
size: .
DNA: TGTGCCAGTAGTAATGGAGTCCCCGCTTTAGGCTATGGCTACACCTTC
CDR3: CASSNGVPALGYGYTF

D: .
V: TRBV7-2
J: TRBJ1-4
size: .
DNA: TGTGCCAGCAGCTTAGTGGCAGCAACTAATGAAAAACTGTTTTTT
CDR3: CASSLVAATNEKLFF

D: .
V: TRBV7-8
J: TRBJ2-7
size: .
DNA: TGTGCCAGCAGCCCCCGACCCGCGGGGAACGGCGAGCAGTACTTC
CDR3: CASSPRPAGNGEQYF

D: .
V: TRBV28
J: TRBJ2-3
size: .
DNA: TGTGCCAGCAGTTTGTCTCTCGGCACAGATACGCAGTATTTT
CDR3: CASSLSLGTDTQYF

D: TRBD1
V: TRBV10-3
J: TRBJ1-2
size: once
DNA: TGTGCCATCAGTGTTGACAGGGCCTATGGCTACACCTTC
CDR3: CAISVDRAYGYTF

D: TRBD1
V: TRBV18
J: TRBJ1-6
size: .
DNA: TGTGCCAGCTCAGCTCGACAGGGGGCGGCCAATTCACCCCTCCACTTT
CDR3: CASSARQGAANSPLHF

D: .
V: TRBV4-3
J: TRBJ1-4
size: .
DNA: TGCGCCAGCAGCCAAAAAAGCACAGCAGGGGAAAAACTGTTTTTT
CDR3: CASSQKSTAGEKLFF

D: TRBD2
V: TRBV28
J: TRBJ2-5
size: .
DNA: TGTGCCAGCAGTTTGGGCCCGGGGCGGGAGGCGGAAGAGACCCAGTACTTC
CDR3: CASSLGPGREAEETQYF

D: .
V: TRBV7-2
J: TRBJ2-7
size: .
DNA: TGTGCCAGCAGCTTTACTAGTTGGGGGCGAGAGCAGTACTTC
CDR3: CASSFTSWGREQYF

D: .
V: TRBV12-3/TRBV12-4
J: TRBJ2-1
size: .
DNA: TGTGCCAGCAGTTTTTTATTCGATGAGCAGTTCTTC
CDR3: CASSFLFDEQFF

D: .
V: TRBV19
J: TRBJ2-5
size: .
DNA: TGTGCCTCTAGGGAGATAAACCTCCTATACTTC
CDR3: CASREINLLYF

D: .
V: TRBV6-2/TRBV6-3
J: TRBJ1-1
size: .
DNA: TGTGCCAGCAGTTACCAATCAGGGTTTCGGACTGAAGCTTTCTTT
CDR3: CASSYQSGFRTEAFF

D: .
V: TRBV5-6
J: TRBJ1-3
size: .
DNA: TGTGCCAGCAGCTTCCCGTTACAGCCAAACACCATATATTTT
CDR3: CASSFPLQPNTIYF

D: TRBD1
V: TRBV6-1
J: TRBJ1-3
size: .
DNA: TGTGCCAGCAGTGAAAGAACAGGGGGCGCTGGAAACACCATATATTTT
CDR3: CASSERTGGAGNTIYF

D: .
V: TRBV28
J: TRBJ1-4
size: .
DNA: TGTGCCAGCAGTTCCCCCGGACTGAATAATGAAAAACTGTTTTTT
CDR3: CASSSPGLNNEKLFF

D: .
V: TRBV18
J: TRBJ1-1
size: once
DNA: TGTGCCAGCTCTACCGCGTCATTAGAAGCTTTCTTT
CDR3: CASSTASLEAFF

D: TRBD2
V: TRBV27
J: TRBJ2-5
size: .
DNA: TGTGCCAGCAGTTTGTTCGGGGGGGGAGGGCCCGGAGAGACCCAGTACTTC
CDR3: CASSLFGGGGPGETQYF

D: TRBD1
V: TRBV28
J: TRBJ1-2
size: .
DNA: TGTGCCAGCAGTTTATGGGACAGGGGGCTTGGCTACACCTTC
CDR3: CASSLWDRGLGYTF

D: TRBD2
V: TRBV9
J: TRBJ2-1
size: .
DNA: TGTGCCAGCAGCGTAGAAGCGGGCCTATGGGGGGGTTCGGATGAGCAGTTCTTC
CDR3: CASSVEAGLWGGSDEQFF

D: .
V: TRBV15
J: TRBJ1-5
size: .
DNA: TGTGCCACCAGCAGAGGGGGGGGTTCCCCGTTTCAGCCCCAGCATTTT
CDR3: CATSRGGGSPFQPQHF

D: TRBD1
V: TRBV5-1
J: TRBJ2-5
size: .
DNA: TGCGCCAGCAGCACGGGACAGGACCAAGAGACCCAGTACTTC
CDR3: CASSTGQDQETQYF

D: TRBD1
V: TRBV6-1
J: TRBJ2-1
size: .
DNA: TGTGCCAGCAGTGAAGTCCCCCGGGACAGGGGGATCGATGAGCAGTTCTTC
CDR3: CASSEVPRDRGIDEQFF

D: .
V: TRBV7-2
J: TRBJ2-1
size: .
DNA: TGTGCCAGCAGCTTAACAGGTAATGAGCAGTTCTTC
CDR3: CASSLTGNEQFF

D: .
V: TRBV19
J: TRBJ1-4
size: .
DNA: TGTGCGACCAGTCAAGTTTCTCGGGATGGAAAACTGTTTTTT
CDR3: CATSQVSRDGKLFF

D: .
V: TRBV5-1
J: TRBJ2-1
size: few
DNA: TGCGCCAGCAGCTACGAGGGGGCCTACAATGAGCAGTTCTTC
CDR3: CASSYEGAYNEQFF

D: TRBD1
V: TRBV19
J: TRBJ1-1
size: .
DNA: TGTGCCAGTAGTACTACAGGGGACACTGAAGCTTTCTTT
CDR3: CASSTTGDTEAFF

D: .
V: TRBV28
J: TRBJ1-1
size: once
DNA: TGTGCCAGCCGCGGGGGAATGAACACTGAAGCTTTCTTT
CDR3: CASRGGMNTEAFF

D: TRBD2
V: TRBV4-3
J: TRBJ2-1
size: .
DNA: TGCGCCAGCAGCCAAGATTCTAGCGGGGGTCCCAATGAGCAGTTCTTC
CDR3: CASSQDSSGGPNEQFF

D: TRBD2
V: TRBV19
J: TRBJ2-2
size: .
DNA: TGTGCCAGTAGTCTGCGAGCGGGGCAGCGGGAGCTGTTTTTT
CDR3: CASSLRAGQRELFF

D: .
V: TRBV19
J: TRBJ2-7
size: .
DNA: TGTGCCAGTAGTATGAGATCGGGGGCCTACGAGCAGTACTTC
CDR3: CASSMRSGAYEQYF

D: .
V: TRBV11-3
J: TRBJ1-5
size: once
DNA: TGTGCCAGCAGCGGACTATGTCGGGAGCCCCAGCATTTT
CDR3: CASSGLCREPQHF

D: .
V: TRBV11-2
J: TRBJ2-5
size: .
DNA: TGTGCCAGCAGCCGGCTTCGGGGGAGGCAGACCCAGTACTTC
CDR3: CASSRLRGRQTQYF

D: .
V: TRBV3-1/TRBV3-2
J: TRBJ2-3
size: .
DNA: TGTGCCAGCAGCTCCTACGCCGGGGGTAGTAGCACAGATACGCAGTATTTT
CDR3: CASSSYAGGSSTDTQYF

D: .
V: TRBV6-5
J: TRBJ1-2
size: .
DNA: TGTGCCAGCAGTTTTTTCGGGGTAAACTATGGCTACACCTTC
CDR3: CASSFFGVNYGYTF

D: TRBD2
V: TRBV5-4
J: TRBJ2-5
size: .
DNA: TGTGCCAGCAGCAAAACTAGCGGGGGGGACGAGACCCAGTACTTC
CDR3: CASSKTSGGDETQYF

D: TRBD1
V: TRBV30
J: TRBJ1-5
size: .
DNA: TGTGCCTGGACCGGACAGGGCGTTGATCAGCCCCAGCATTTT
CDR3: CAWTGQGVDQPQHF

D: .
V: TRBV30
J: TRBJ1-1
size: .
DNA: TGTGCCTCGTCCTACGGGCCGGGGACTGAAGCTTTCTTT
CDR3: CASSYGPGTEAFF

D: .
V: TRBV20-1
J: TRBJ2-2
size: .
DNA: TGCAGTGCTAGTGGTGCGTTAAACACCGGGGAGCTGTTTTTT
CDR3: CSASGALNTGELFF

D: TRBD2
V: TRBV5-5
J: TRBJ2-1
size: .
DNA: TGTGCCAGCAGCCAGACTAGCGGGGGCCTCAATGAGCAGTTCTTC
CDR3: CASSQTSGGLNEQFF

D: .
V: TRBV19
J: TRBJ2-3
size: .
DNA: TGTGCCAGTAGCCGTATGGGGGCCACAGATACGCAGTATTTT
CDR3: CASSRMGATDTQYF

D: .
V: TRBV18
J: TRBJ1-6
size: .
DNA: TGTGCCAGCTCCCTGGAAGAACAGGATAATTCACCCCTCCACTTT
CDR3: CASSLEEQDNSPLHF

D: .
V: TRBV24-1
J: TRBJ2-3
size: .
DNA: TGTGCCACCGGTGAGGGAGCAGGCACAGATACGCAGTATTTT
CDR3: CATGEGAGTDTQYF

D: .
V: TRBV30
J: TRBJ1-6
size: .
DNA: TGTGCCTGGTTGGACAGTGATTACTACTCCTATAATTCACCCCTCCACTTT
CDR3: CAWLDSDYYSYNSPLHF

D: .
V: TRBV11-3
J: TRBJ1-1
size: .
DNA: TGTGCCAGTCGAGGGATCCCTGAAGCTTTCTTT
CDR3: CASRGIPEAFF

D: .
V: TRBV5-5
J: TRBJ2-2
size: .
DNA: TGTGCCAGCAGCTTCGTTGTGTGGGGCCCGAACACCGGGGAGCTGTTTTTT
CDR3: CASSFVVWGPNTGELFF

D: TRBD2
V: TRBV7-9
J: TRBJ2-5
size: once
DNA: TGTGCCAGCACCCTAGCGGGGGTGGAGACCCAGTACTTC
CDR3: CASTLAGVETQYF

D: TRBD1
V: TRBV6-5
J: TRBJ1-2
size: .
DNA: TGTGCCAGCAGTTACTCGGGGACAGTCAGATATGGCTACACCTTC
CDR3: CASSYSGTVRYGYTF

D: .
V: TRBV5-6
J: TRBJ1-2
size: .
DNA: TGTGCCAGCAGCTCTGGACAGTCCTATGGCTACACCTTC
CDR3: CASSSGQSYGYTF

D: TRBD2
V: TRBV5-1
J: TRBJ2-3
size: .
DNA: TGCGCCAGCAGCCACACGACTAGCGTAAGTCCCACAGATACGCAGTATTTT
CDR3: CASSHTTSVSPTDTQYF

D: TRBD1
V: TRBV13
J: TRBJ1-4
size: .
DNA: TGTGCCAGCAGCCATGACAGGGACGAAAAACTGTTTTTT
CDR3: CASSHDRDEKLFF

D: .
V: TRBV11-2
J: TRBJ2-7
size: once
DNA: TGTGCCAGCAGCTTACTTACCTCTAGGACCTACGAGCAGTACTTC
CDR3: CASSLLTSRTYEQYF